A single sample is the source of the 24 T cell receptor beta chains below, sequenced in a study of regulatory T cells in long-lasting Graves disease. Arm-PCR with iRepertoire HTBI primers amplified the CDR3 regions for these TCR beta libraries. TCRdb analysed the multiplex PCR reads with MiXCR anew, one entry per CDR3 protein. The data show 400,000 to 500,000 distinct CDR3 sequences, about 15% seen once. Time point meaning: newly diagnosed GD, antithyroid drugs for less than 3 months. Isolated PBMC RNA provided the starting material for the TCR library. This sample also belongs to another study, concerning T cells in Graves' hyperthyroidism and ophthalmopathy.

This specimen consisted of peripheral blood mononuclear cells (PBMCs), obtained at new diagnosis, from a patient treated with antithyroid drugs. The receptors shown here come from a woman aged 30 to 39 with Graves disease.

This clonotype occurred many times. The V gene is TRBV30, the J gene TRBJ2-7; 8 bases agree with TRBD2. The CDR3 totals 12 residues. Looked up from germline, CDR1 is GTSNPN and CDR2 is SVGIG (reference sequence). J gave up 3 bases and V 7 bases, and 5 bases lay outside the gene matches. The CDR3 protein is CALDGGGYEQYF. In DNA, the CDR3 is TGTGCCTTGGACGGGGGGGGCTACGAGCAGTACTTC.

The gene calls are TRBV19 and TRBJ2-7; 8 nucleotides match TRBD2. Germline V gene sequence: CDR1 LNHDA, CDR2 SQIVND (reference sequence). With V trimmed by 4 bases and J by 3 bases, 8 bases remained unmatched. This CDR3 has 15 residues. CDR3 coding DNA: TGTGCCAGTAGTAGGGGGGGACTAGTATTCTACGAGCAGTACTTC. This sequence encodes CASSRGGLVFYEQYF.

This clonotype was picked up many times. The V and J genes are TRBV25-1 and TRBJ2-7; TRBD2 is a possible D gene (6 bases). The ends were cut back, 1 base at V and 6 bases at J, with 22 bases in the middle. Germline V lookup: CDR1 MGHDK, CDR2 SYGVNS. The CDR3 covers 17 residues. The CDR3 sequence is CASSEWASVQLRCEQYF. DNA for the CDR3: TGTGCCAGCAGTGAATGGGCTAGCGTACAACTACGATGCGAGCAGTACTTC.

This clonotype showed up many times. CDR3 amino acids: CATGQAYEQYF. The CDR3 bases are TGTGCCACCGGACAGGCCTACGAGCAGTACTTC. The V gene is TRBV19, the J gene TRBJ2-7; 7 bases match TRBD1. V lost 10 bases, J lost 2 bases, and 2 bases stayed unmatched. The CDR3 is 11 amino acids. CDR1 LNHDA and CDR2 SQIVND come from the germline V gene (reference sequence).

Only one count was recorded for this clonotype. One junction end does not reproduce the germline sequence, and a read error may be involved. The chain uses TRBV20-1 and TRBJ2-1; the match to TRBD2 covers 8 bases. The CDR3 has 17 amino acids. Germline CDR1 DFQATT, CDR2 SNEGSKA (reference sequence). In nucleotides, the CDR3 is TGCAGTGCTACAGTACGACTAGCGAGGAGGTGGCACAATGGGCAGTTCTTC. Protein product: CSATVRLARRWHNGQFF.

This clonotype showed up just a few times. V and J are TRBV7-9 and TRBJ1-2, with D possibly being TRBD1 (5 bases). This CDR3 is 17 amino acids long. Trimming shortened V by 3 bases and J by 3 bases, and 20 bases separated the two germline ends. CDR1 and CDR2 (germline): SEHNR, FQNEAQ (reference sequence). CDR3 sequence (DNA): TGTGCCAGCAGCTTGGAGGCAGGTTTTTGGGGGGACTATGGCTACACCTTC. Its protein product is CASSLEAGFWGDYGYTF.

In its sample, this clonotype was seen a few times. The rearrangement uses TRBV9 and TRBJ2-7; unclear D gene. The CDR3 loop spans 14 amino acids. CDR1 SGDLS and CDR2 YYNGEE come from the germline V gene. Trimming stripped 0 bases from V and 4 bases from J, with 11 bases between. The CDR3 here is CASSVATDLYEQYF. CDR3 sequence (DNA): TGTGCCAGCAGCGTAGCCACAGACTTATACGAGCAGTACTTC.

Regarding this clonotype: Only one base separates this from a far larger clonotype, so it likely reflects a read error. The V gene is TRBV30, the J gene TRBJ2-5; 8 nucleotides align to TRBD2. The J call is uncertain, as TRBJ2-1 better fits the DNA end. This CDR3 comprises 14 residues. Germline assignment: CDR1 GTSNPN and CDR2 SVGIG (reference sequence). Here the CDR3 DNA reads TGTGCCTGGAGTGGGGGACTAGGAGGCAATGAGCAGTTCTTC. Its translation: CAWSGGLGGNEQFF.

This clonotype was observed many times. The chain has TRBV5-1 and TRBJ2-1; 8 nucleotides match TRBD2. Germline V gene lookup returns CDR1 SGHRS and CDR2 YFSETQ. V shed 4 bases and J 2 bases; nucleotides not matched to a gene: 11. This CDR3 comprises 17 residues. The CDR3 nucleotides read TGCGCCAGCAGCAACCACGGGGGGGGAGGACCCTACAATGAGCAGTTCTTC. This gives the protein CASSNHGGGGPYNEQFF. Filled out from reference TRBV5-1 and TRBJ2-1, the complete variable domain reads KAGVTQTPRYLIKTRGQQVTLSCSPISGHRSVSWYQQTPGQGLQFLFEYFSETQRNKGNFPGRFSGRQFSNSRSEMNVSTLELGDSALYLCASSNHGGGGPYNEQFFGPGTRLTVL.

This clonotype was seen ten or more times. V is TRBV2 and J is TRBJ2-7, with D possibly matching TRBD2 (6 bases). The V gene's germline CDR1 is SNHLY and CDR2 FYNNEI. V was cut by 6 bases and J by 4 bases, with 13 bases left in between. This CDR3 has 13 amino acids. CDR3 residues: CASRRDIQYEQYF. CDR3 sequence (DNA): TGTGCCAGCAGGCGGGATATTCAATACGAGCAGTACTTC.

This clonotype was seen more than once but under ten times. An end of the junction differs from the germline gene, which may be a read error. V and J are TRBV29-1 and TRBJ2-3; D may match TRBD1 or TRBD2 (6 bases each). Germline CDR1 and CDR2: SQVTM and ANQGSEA. The CDR3 has 15 amino acids. Here the CDR3 reads CSVEARGLSTDTQYF. The DNA of the CDR3 is TGCAGCGTCGAAGCCAGGGGACTCAGCACAGATACGCAGTATTTT.

This clonotype was observed at least ten times. This sequence joins TRBV28 and TRBJ2-7, with 9 nucleotides matching TRBD1. The CDR3 sequence is 15 residues long. The J segment lost 4 bases and the V segment lost 6 bases, leaving 10 bases of the junction unmatched. Germline assignment: CDR1 MDHEN and CDR2 SYDVKM. The CDR3 reads CASRRPPGQGYEQYF. In nucleotides, the CDR3 is TGTGCCAGCAGACGACCCCCGGGACAGGGATACGAGCAGTACTTC. The full variable domain, with the rest looked up from reference TRBV28 and TRBJ2-7, is DVKVTQSSRYLVKRTGEKVFLECVQDMDHENMFWYRQDPGLGLRLIYFSYDVKMKEKGDIPEGYSVSREKKERFSLILESASTNQTSMYLCASRRPPGQGYEQYFGPGTRLTVT.

V gene TRBV19 combines with J gene TRBJ2-2; D call uncertain. With 4 bases removed from V and 3 bases from J, the gap between germline ends came to 12 bases. This CDR3 spans 15 amino acids. The germline V gene has CDR1 LNHDA and CDR2 SQIVND (reference sequence). DNA of the CDR3: TGTGCCAGTAGTACCATTAACGGCTACACCGGGGAGCTGTTTTTT. Protein sequence: CASSTINGYTGELFF.

This clonotype was observed a handful of times. The rearrangement uses TRBV20-1 and TRBJ2-1, with D tentatively TRBD1 or TRBD2 (5 bases each). This CDR3 has 16 amino acids. Germline lookup yields CDR1 DFQATT and CDR2 SNEGSKA (reference sequence). V was pared by 0 bases and J by 2 bases, with 14 bases between. DNA for the CDR3: TGCAGTGCTAGAGATTCTGGGTGGGGGACCTACAATGAGCAGTTCTTC. Translating it yields CSARDSGWGTYNEQFF.

This clonotype was recorded many times. The chain employs TRBV3-1 and TRBJ2-7; the D is unclear. V lost 0 bases to trimming and J lost 1 base, with 10 bases between them. CDR3 length: 15 amino acids. CDR1 and CDR2 from the germline V gene are LGHDT and YNNKEL (reference sequence). DNA of the CDR3: TGTGCCAGCAGCCAAGATATATCGGTGTCCTACGAGCAGTACTTC. Translation: CASSQDISVSYEQYF.

This clonotype was seen ten or more times. J is TRBJ2-2 and V is TRBV2, with D possibly matching TRBD2 (6 bases). The CDR3 totals 15 residues. Germline loops: CDR1 SNHLY, CDR2 FYNNEI. The V gene lost 3 bases and the J gene lost 0 bases, with 8 bases spanning the gap. CDR3 DNA: TGTGCCAGCAGTGAGCGGGACCCGAACACCGGGGAGCTGTTTTTT. It is translated as CASSERDPNTGELFF.

This clonotype has only a few counts. The chain couples TRBV5-8 to TRBJ1-1, with a weak D call TRBD1 (6 bases). The length of the CDR3 is 14 residues. In germline, CDR1 is SGHTS, CDR2 YDEGEE. V was shortened by 5 bases and J by 1 base, with 12 bases between the two germline ends. CDR3 nucleotides: TGTGCCAGCAGACCTGGGGACAAGAACACTGAAGCTTTCTTT. The encoded protein is CASRPGDKNTEAFF.

The rearrangement uses TRBV4-1 and TRBJ2-4, with D unclear. CDR3 length equals 16 residues. The ends were cut back, 0 bases at V and 4 bases at J, with 13 bases in the middle. Germline V gene lookup returns CDR1 MGHRA and CDR2 YSYEKL. CDR3: CASSQDIRLKKNIQYF. As DNA, the CDR3 is TGCGCCAGCAGCCAAGATATTCGGCTGAAGAAAAACATTCAGTACTTC.

The chain uses TRBV10-3 and TRBJ1-1; D perhaps matches TRBD1 (6 bases). Germline V lookup: CDR1 ENHRY, CDR2 SYGVKD. CDR3 size: 14 residues. Deletions cut 6 bases from V and 3 bases from J, with 14 bases between. The CDR3 DNA reads TGTGCCATCAGGAACAGGGAGACGGACACTGAAGCTTTCTTT. Protein: CAIRNRETDTEAFF.

This rearrangement joins TRBV20-1 to TRBJ2-6; D remains ambiguous. Trimming cost V 3 bases and J 0 bases, with 6 bases left between them. CDR3 length: 14 residues. Germline V lookup: CDR1 DFQATT, CDR2 SNEGSKA (reference sequence). The DNA for the CDR3 is TGCAGTGCTAGGCAGAACTCTGGGGCCAACGTCCTGACTTTC. This codes for CSARQNSGANVLTF.

This clonotype turned up a few times. The V and J genes are TRBV20-1 and TRBJ2-4; D is perhaps TRBD1 or TRBD2 (5 bases each). The germline V gene has CDR1 DFQATT and CDR2 SNEGSKA (reference sequence). The CDR3 has 14 residues. Trimming took 3 bases from V and 4 from J, leaving 13 bases between them. CDR3 loop: CSASPSWGKNIQYF. CDR3 coding DNA: TGCAGTGCTAGTCCGAGTTGGGGGAAAAACATTCAGTACTTC.

This clonotype has just a few counts. CDR3: CASSLARRAGPQHF. The CDR3 DNA sequence: TGCGCCAGCAGCTTGGCCAGGCGCGCAGGGCCCCAGCATTTT. The J gene is TRBJ1-5, the V gene TRBV5-1; D not certain. This CDR3 is built from 14 residues. Trimming took off 0 bases at V and 9 bases at J, with 13 bases between the two ends. Germline CDR1 reads SGHRS; CDR2 reads YFSETQ. Variable domain in full (rest from reference TRBV5-1 and TRBJ1-5): KAGVTQTPRYLIKTRGQQVTLSCSPISGHRSVSWYQQTPGQGLQFLFEYFSETQRNKGNFPGRFSGRQFSNSRSEMNVSTLELGDSALYLCASSLARRAGPQHFGDGTRLSIL.

This clonotype was detected many times. The CDR3 DNA sequence: TGTGCCAGCAGCTTAGGGCTAGCGGTATCCTACGAGCAGTACTTC. The encoded protein is CASSLGLAVSYEQYF. V usage is TRBV11-2 and J usage is TRBJ2-7; 7 bases fit TRBD2. This CDR3 is built from 15 residues. V lost 1 base and J lost 1; bases outside the gene matches: 4. From germline, CDR1 is SGHAT and CDR2 FQNNGV.

This clonotype was observed many times. The genes are TRBV15 and TRBJ2-1; possibly TRBD2 for D (5 bases). The CDR3 totals 15 residues. V was shortened by 2 bases and J by 3 bases, with 11 bases between the two germline ends. CDR1 and CDR2 from the germline V gene are LNHNV and YYDKDF (reference sequence). Written as DNA, the CDR3 is TGTGCCACCAGCAGACCCGGGGAGAGCTACAATGAGCAGTTCTTC. Translated: CATSRPGESYNEQFF.